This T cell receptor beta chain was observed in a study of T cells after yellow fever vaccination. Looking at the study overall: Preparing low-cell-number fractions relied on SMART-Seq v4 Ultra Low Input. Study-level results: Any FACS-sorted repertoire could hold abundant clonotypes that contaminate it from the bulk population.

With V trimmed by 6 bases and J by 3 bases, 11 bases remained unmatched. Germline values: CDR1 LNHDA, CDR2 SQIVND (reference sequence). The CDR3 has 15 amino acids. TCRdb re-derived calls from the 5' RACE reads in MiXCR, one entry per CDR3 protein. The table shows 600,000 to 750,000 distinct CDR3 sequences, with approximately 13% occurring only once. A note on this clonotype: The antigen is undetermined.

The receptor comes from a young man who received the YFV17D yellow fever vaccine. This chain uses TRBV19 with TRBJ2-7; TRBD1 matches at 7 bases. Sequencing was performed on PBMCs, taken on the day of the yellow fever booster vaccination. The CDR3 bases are TGTGCCAGTAGCCCGGGACAGACTAACTACTACGAGCAGTACTTC. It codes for CASSPGQTNYYEQYF.